The TCR beta chain under discussion was sequenced for a study of technical replicates of blood from a handful of donors. The CDR3 has 13 amino acids. The V end was cut by 6 bases, the J end by 5 bases, with 14 bases between. The germline gives CDR1 SGHRS, CDR2 YFSETQ. Clones were read by immunoSEQ multiplex PCR, and TCRdb kept only the in-frame ones, dropping some. The table lists 65,000 to 90,000 clones, 93% of them singletons, with roughly 0.25% in the top ten. The gene calls are TRBV5-1 and TRBJ1-1, with D perhaps matching TRBD1 (6 bases). The source is a human donor in good health. Sequencing was done on a sample of T cells isolated from PBMCs. The CDR3 DNA reads TGCGCCAGCACCTCACAGGGTTGGACTGAAGCTTTCTTT. Protein sequence: CASTSQGWTEAFF. Full variable domain (rest looked up from reference TRBV5-1 and TRBJ1-1): KAGVTQTPRYLIKTRGQQVTLSCSPISGHRSVSWYQQTPGQGLQFLFEYFSETQRNKGNFPGRFSGRQFSNSRSEMNVSTLELGDSALYLCASTSQGWTEAFFGQGTRLTVV.